This T cell receptor beta chain emerged from a study of blood T cell repertoires in COVID-19. Study as a whole: The cDNA or gDNA used as material had been derived from T cells, B-cell-depleted T cells, or PBMCs.

The CDR3 has 13 residues. CDR1 is LNHDA, CDR2 SQIVND, per germline (reference sequence). V lost 5 bases and J 4 bases, leaving 12 bases between the germline ends. Measured with immunoSEQ multiplex PCR; TCRdb has only the in-frame clones, and not every one. The data contain 70,000 to 95,000 clones, about 82% of them singletons. Sequenced material: peripheral blood. The chain links TRBV19 to TRBJ2-7; D perhaps matches TRBD2 (6 bases). The receptor was isolated from a woman aged 60-75 years with acute or convalescent COVID-19. CDR3 sequence: CASSSGRNYEQYF. The CDR3 nucleotides read TGTGCCAGTAGTTCCGGGAGAAATTACGAGCAGTACTTC.